The 7 T cell receptor beta chains in this list originate from one sample, sequenced in a study of T cell responses to AZD1222 COVID-19 vaccine. TCRdb's table, derived via immunoSEQ multiplex PCR, lists solely in-frame clones and lacks some. The sample yields about 200,000 clones, approximately 95% seen once. Sequencing used peripheral blood, obtained 28 days after the second AZD1222 dose. The receptors shown here come from an adult who received the AZD1222 COVID-19 vaccine.

The V gene is TRBV6-1, the J gene TRBJ1-1, with a weak D call TRBD1 (5 bases). The CDR3 loop spans 15 amino acids. Germline CDR1 and CDR2: MNHNS and SASEGT. Trimming took off 2 bases at V and 0 bases at J, with 10 bases between the two ends. CDR3 DNA: TGTGCCAGCAGTGAACAGGGTTCGGTGAACACTGAAGCTTTCTTT. It translates to CASSEQGSVNTEAFF.

The chain has TRBV9 and TRBJ2-1; tentatively, D is TRBD1 (5 bases). V was clipped by 0 bases and J by 5 bases, with 12 bases between them. The CDR3 extends over 15 amino acids. Germline assignment: CDR1 SGDLS and CDR2 YYNGEE. The CDR3, as DNA: TGTGCCAGCAGCGTAGGACAGAATTCTCACAATGAGCAGTTCTTC. Amino acids: CASSVGQNSHNEQFF.

The CDR3 is CASKAGTSGPANTGELFF. CDR3 nucleotide sequence: TGCGCCAGCAAGGCCGGGACTAGCGGCCCCGCGAACACCGGGGAGCTGTTTTTT. J is TRBJ2-2 and V is TRBV10-1; TRBD2 matches 11 bases. This CDR3 has 18 residues. Per the germline V gene, CDR1 is WNHNN and CDR2 is SYGVQD (reference sequence). The V gene end was trimmed by 7 bases and the J gene end by 0 bases; junction bases not matched to a gene: 10.

V gene TRBV2 combines with J gene TRBJ1-1; TRBD1 might be the D (5 bases). The germline V and J ends were trimmed by 6 bases and 10 bases, with 15 bases remaining between them. This CDR3 region has 12 residues. CDR1 SNHLY and CDR2 FYNNEI come from the germline V gene. The CDR3 spells CASSETGVLAFF. The DNA for the CDR3 is TGTGCCAGCAGCGAAACGGGGGTATTAGCTTTCTTT.

V is TRBV5-6 and J is TRBJ1-6, with TRBD1 identical over 7 bases. Germline V gene sequence: CDR1 SGHDT, CDR2 YYEEEE. The CDR3 has 16 amino acids. J lost 0 bases, V lost 5 bases, and 5 bases had no gene match. CDR3 sequence (DNA): TGTGCCAGCAGACGACAGGGAAGCTCCTATAATTCACCCCTCCACTTT. It specifies CASRRQGSSYNSPLHF.

The rearrangement joins TRBV4-1 to TRBJ1-6; 8 bases are a match to TRBD1. The J segment lost 7 bases and the V segment lost 7 bases, leaving 6 bases of the junction unmatched. The CDR3 contains 14 residues. CDR1 and CDR2 (germline): MGHRA, YSYEKL. CDR3 sequence (DNA): TGCGCCAGCACAGGGGGCGATTTAAATTCACCCCTCCACTTT. Residues: CASTGGDLNSPLHF.

This chain uses TRBV15 with TRBJ2-3, with 7 bases matching TRBD2. The CDR3 runs to 17 residues. J gave up 4 bases and V 0 bases, and 10 bases lay outside the gene matches. Germline-derived CDR1 and CDR2 are LNHNV and YYDKDF (reference sequence). DNA of the CDR3: TGTGCCACCAGCAGAGAGGCCTCCGGGGGGTGGGCAGATACGCAGTATTTT. It encodes CATSREASGGWADTQYF.